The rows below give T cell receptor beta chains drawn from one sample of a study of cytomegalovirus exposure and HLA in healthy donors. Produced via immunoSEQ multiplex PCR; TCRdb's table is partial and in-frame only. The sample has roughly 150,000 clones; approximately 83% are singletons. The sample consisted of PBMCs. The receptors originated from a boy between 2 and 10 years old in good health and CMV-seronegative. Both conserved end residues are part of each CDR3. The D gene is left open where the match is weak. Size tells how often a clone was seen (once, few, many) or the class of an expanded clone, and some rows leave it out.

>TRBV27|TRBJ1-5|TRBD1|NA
CASSTTGGGQPQHF
TGTGCCAGCAGTACTACAGGGGGAGGACAGCCCCAGCATTTT
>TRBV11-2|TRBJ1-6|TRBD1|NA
CASSRTGPNSPLHF
TGTGCCAGCAGTAGGACAGGGCCTAATTCACCCCTCCACTTT
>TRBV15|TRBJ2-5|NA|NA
CATSYNPQETQYF
TGTGCCACCAGCTACAATCCCCAAGAGACCCAGTACTTC
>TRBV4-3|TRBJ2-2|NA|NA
CASSQVKGTGELFF
TGCGCCAGCAGCCAAGTAAAGGGGACCGGGGAGCTGTTTTTT
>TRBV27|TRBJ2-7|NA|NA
CASSFGGEQYF
TGTGCCAGCAGTTTCGGGGGAGAGCAGTACTTC
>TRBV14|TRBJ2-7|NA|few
CASSLGSGLSLYF
TGTGCCAGCAGCCTAGGATCGGGACTCTCCCTTTACTTC
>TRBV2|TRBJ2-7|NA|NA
CASSTRDSVVYEQYF
TGTGCCAGCAGTACGCGGGACTCCGTTGTCTACGAGCAGTACTTC
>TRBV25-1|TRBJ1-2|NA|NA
CASSPSDRNLYGYTF
TGTGCCAGCAGTCCGTCGGACAGAAATCTCTATGGCTACACCTTC
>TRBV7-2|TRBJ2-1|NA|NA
CASSTSASYNEQFF
TGTGCCAGCAGCACCAGCGCTTCCTACAATGAGCAGTTCTTC
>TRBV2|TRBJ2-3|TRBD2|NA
CASSVWTSGGSTDTQYF
TGTGCCAGCAGTGTCTGGACTAGCGGGGGGAGCACAGATACGCAGTATTTT
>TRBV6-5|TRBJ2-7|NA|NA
CASRPLTTGDYEQYF
TGTGCCAGCAGACCCCTAACGACAGGAGATTACGAGCAGTACTTC
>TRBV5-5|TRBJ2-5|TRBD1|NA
CASSAETGSETQYF
TGTGCCAGCAGTGCCGAGACAGGGTCAGAGACCCAGTACTTC
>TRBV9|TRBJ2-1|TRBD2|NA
CASSLHSGRSSYNEQFF
TGTGCCAGCAGCCTCCATAGCGGGAGGAGCTCCTACAATGAGCAGTTCTTC
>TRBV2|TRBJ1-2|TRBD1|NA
CASSEQGGFNYGYTF
TGTGCCAGCAGTGAGCAGGGGGGTTTTAACTATGGCTACACCTTC
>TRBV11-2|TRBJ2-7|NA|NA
CASSLLWFRAGPTYEQYF
TGTGCCAGCAGCTTACTTTGGTTTAGGGCGGGGCCTACCTACGAGCAGTACTTC
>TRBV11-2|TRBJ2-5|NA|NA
CASSLVTITQETQYF
TGTGCCAGCAGCTTAGTCACTATAACCCAAGAGACCCAGTACTTC
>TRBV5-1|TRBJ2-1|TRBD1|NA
CASSSSLLGTGGEYNEQFF
TGCGCCAGCAGTTCTAGCCTCTTAGGGACAGGGGGGGAGTACAATGAGCAGTTCTTC
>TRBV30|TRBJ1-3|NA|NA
CAWFKGNSGNTIYF
TGTGCCTGGTTTAAGGGGAACTCTGGAAACACCATATATTTT
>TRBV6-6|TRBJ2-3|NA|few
CASSPRGSGNTDTQYF
TGTGCCAGCAGTCCAAGGGGGAGCGGAAACACAGATACGCAGTATTTT
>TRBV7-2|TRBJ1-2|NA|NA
CASSFRGSGYGYTF
TGTGCCAGCAGCTTTCGCGGGAGCGGCTATGGCTACACCTTC
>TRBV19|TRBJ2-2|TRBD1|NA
CASSPRQGWNTGELFF
TGTGCCAGTAGTCCCCGACAGGGTTGGAACACCGGGGAGCTGTTTTTT
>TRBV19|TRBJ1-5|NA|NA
CASSFPMMSGDQPQHF
TGTGCCAGTAGTTTCCCGATGATGTCGGGGGATCAGCCCCAGCATTTT